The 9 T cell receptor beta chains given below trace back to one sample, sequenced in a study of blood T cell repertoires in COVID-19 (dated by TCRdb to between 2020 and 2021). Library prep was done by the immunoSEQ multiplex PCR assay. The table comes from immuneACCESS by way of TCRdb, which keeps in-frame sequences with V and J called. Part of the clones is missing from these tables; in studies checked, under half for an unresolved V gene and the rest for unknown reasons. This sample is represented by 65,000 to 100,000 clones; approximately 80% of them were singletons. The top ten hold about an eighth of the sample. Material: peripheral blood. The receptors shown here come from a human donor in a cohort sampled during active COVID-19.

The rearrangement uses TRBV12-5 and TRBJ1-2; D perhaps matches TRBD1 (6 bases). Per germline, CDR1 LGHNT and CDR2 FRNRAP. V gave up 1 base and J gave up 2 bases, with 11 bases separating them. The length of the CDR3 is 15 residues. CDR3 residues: CASGLGPDRNYGYTF. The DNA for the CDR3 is TGTGCTAGTGGTTTGGGGCCGGACAGAAACTATGGCTACACCTTC.

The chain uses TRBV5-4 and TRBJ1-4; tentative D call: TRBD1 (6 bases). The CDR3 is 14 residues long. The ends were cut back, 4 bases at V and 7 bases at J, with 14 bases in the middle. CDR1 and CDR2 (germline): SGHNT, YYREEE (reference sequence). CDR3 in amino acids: CASSIGRGVEKLFF. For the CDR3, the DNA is TGTGCCAGCAGCATCGGCAGGGGTGTTGAAAAACTGTTTTTT.

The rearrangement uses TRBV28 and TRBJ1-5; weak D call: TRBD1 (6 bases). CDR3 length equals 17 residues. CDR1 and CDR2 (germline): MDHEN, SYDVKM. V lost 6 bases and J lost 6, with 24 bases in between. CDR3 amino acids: CASSLGWLGTSGQPQHF. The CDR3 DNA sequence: TGTGCCAGCAGCCTGGGTTGGCTGGGGACATCGGGTCAGCCCCAGCATTTT.

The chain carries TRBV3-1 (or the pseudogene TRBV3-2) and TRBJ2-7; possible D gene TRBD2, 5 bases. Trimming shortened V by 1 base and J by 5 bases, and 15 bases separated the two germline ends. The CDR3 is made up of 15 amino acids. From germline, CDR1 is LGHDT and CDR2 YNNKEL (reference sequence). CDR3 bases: TGTGCCAGCAGCCAAGGACCCAGAGGGTCCGACGAGCAGTACTTC. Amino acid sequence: CASSQGPRGSDEQYF.

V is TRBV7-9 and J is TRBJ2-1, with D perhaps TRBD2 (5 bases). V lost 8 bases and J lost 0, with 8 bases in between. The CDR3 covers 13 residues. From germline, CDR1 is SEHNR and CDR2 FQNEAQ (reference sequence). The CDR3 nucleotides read TGTGCCAGCGGGGAGAGCTCCTACAATGAGCAGTTCTTC. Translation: CASGESSYNEQFF. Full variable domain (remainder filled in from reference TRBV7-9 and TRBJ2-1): DTGVSQNPRHKITKRGQNVTFRCDPISEHNRLYWYRQTLGQGPEFLTYFQNEAQLEKSRLLSDRFSAERPKGSFSTLEIQRTEQGDSAMYLCASGESSYNEQFFGPGTRLTVL.

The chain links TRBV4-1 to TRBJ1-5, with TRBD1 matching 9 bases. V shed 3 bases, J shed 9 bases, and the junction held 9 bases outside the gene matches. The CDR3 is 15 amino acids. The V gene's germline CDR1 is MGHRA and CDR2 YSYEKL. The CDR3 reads CASSHFGQGQGPQHF. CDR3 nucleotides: TGCGCCAGCAGCCACTTTGGACAGGGGCAGGGGCCCCAGCATTTT.

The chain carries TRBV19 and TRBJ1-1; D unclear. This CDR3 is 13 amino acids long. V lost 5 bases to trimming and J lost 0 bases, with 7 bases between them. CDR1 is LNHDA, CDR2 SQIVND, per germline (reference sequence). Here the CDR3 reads CASSQAMNTEAFF. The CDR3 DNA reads TGTGCCAGTAGTCAGGCCATGAACACTGAAGCTTTCTTT.

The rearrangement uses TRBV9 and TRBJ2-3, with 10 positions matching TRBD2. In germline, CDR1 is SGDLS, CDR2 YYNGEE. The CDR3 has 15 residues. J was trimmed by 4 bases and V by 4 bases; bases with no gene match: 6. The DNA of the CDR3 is TGTGCCAGCAGCTCAGCGGGGGGGGCCTCAGATACGCAGTATTTT. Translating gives CASSSAGGASDTQYF.

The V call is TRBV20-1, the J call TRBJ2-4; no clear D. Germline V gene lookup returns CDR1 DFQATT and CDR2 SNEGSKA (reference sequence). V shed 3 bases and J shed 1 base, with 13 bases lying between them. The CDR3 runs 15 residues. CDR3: CSASSSLRAKNIQYF. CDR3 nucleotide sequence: TGCAGTGCTAGTTCCAGCCTGAGGGCCAAAAACATTCAGTACTTC.